A selection of T cell receptor beta chains follows, all from one sample in a study of CD8 T cells in Susac syndrome. TCRdb used MiXCR to reprocess the immunoSEQ multiplex PCR reads, holding one entry per CDR3 protein. The sample has under 200,000 distinct CDR3 sequences, about 95% seen once. Sequenced sample: CD8+ T cells from PBMCs. All receptors come from a human donor with Susac syndrome. The CDR3 runs from the conserved cysteine through the conserved F or W. The order of the fields is clone size, J gene, V gene, D gene, CDR3 protein, CDR3 DNA. A D gene is named only where the DNA matches it firmly. Where a row states a size, it is once, few, many or the class of an expanded clone; other rows omit it.

clone size: .
J gene: TRBJ2-4
V gene: TRBV20-1
D gene: TRBD1
CDR3 protein: CSARDTARGHIQYF
CDR3 DNA: TGCAGTGCTAGAGACACGGCGAGGGGGCACATTCAGTACTTC

clone size: .
J gene: TRBJ1-1
V gene: TRBV4-1
D gene: .
CDR3 protein: CASSQAIYMPEAFF
CDR3 DNA: TGCGCCAGCAGCCAAGCGATATACATGCCCGAGGCTTTCTTT

clone size: .
J gene: TRBJ1-5
V gene: TRBV11-2
D gene: .
CDR3 protein: CASSPGWNSNQPQHF
CDR3 DNA: TGTGCCAGCAGCCCCGGTTGGAACAGCAATCAGCCCCAGCATTTT

clone size: .
J gene: TRBJ2-2
V gene: TRBV9
D gene: .
CDR3 protein: CASSVIPGELFF
CDR3 DNA: TGTGCCAGCAGCGTTATCCCCGGGGAGCTGTTTTTT

clone size: .
J gene: TRBJ2-5
V gene: TRBV12-3/TRBV12-4
D gene: TRBD1
CDR3 protein: CASSGTAKQETQYF
CDR3 DNA: TGTGCCAGCTCCGGGACAGCTAAACAAGAGACCCAGTACTTC

clone size: .
J gene: TRBJ2-4
V gene: TRBV4-1
D gene: .
CDR3 protein: CASSQVTGLKGDIQYF
CDR3 DNA: TGCGCCAGCAGCCAAGTAACGGGACTCAAGGGAGACATTCAGTACTTC

clone size: once
J gene: TRBJ2-2
V gene: TRBV9
D gene: .
CDR3 protein: CASSAGTTGELFF
CDR3 DNA: TGTGCCAGCAGCGCCGGGACCACCGGGGAGCTGTTTTTT

clone size: .
J gene: TRBJ2-3
V gene: TRBV20-1
D gene: TRBD2
CDR3 protein: CSPGLAPDTQYF
CDR3 DNA: TGCAGTCCGGGACTAGCGCCAGATACGCAGTATTTT

clone size: .
J gene: TRBJ2-7
V gene: TRBV6-1
D gene: TRBD2
CDR3 protein: CASSEAGLAFYEQYF
CDR3 DNA: TGTGCCAGCAGTGAAGCTGGACTAGCGTTCTACGAGCAGTACTTC

clone size: .
J gene: TRBJ2-7
V gene: TRBV2
D gene: TRBD1
CDR3 protein: CASSARQGSYEQYF
CDR3 DNA: TGTGCCAGCAGTGCCCGACAGGGCTCCTACGAGCAGTACTTC

clone size: .
J gene: TRBJ2-7
V gene: TRBV9
D gene: .
CDR3 protein: CASSGSTTDSYEQYF
CDR3 DNA: TGTGCCAGCAGCGGAAGCACAACGGACTCCTACGAGCAGTACTTC

clone size: .
J gene: TRBJ1-1
V gene: TRBV30
D gene: .
CDR3 protein: CAWSVVRNTEAFF
CDR3 DNA: TGTGCCTGGAGTGTAGTCAGGAACACTGAAGCTTTCTTT

clone size: .
J gene: TRBJ1-3
V gene: TRBV9
D gene: .
CDR3 protein: CASTIGTTGNTIYF
CDR3 DNA: TGTGCCAGCACTATAGGGACAACTGGAAACACCATATATTTT

clone size: .
J gene: TRBJ2-5
V gene: TRBV12-3/TRBV12-4
D gene: .
CDR3 protein: CASRFGGGETQYF
CDR3 DNA: TGTGCCAGCAGGTTCGGGGGTGGGGAGACCCAGTACTTC

clone size: .
J gene: TRBJ2-7
V gene: TRBV30
D gene: TRBD2
CDR3 protein: CAWRERGTSYEQYF
CDR3 DNA: TGTGCCTGGAGAGAGCGGGGGACCTCCTACGAGCAGTACTTC

clone size: once
J gene: TRBJ1-6
V gene: TRBV12-3/TRBV12-4
D gene: .
CDR3 protein: CASSPPDGYNSPLHF
CDR3 DNA: TGTGCCAGCAGTCCCCCGGACGGCTATAATTCACCCCTCCACTTT

clone size: .
J gene: TRBJ2-2
V gene: TRBV27
D gene: .
CDR3 protein: CASSFGTLTNTGELFF
CDR3 DNA: TGTGCCAGCAGTTTTGGGACACTTACGAACACCGGGGAGCTGTTTTTT

clone size: once
J gene: TRBJ2-3
V gene: TRBV15
D gene: .
CDR3 protein: CATSREGYRSTDTQYF
CDR3 DNA: TGTGCCACCAGCAGAGAGGGGTACAGAAGCACAGATACGCAGTATTTT

clone size: .
J gene: TRBJ2-1
V gene: TRBV6-5
D gene: TRBD2
CDR3 protein: CASSNPGLAGGRTYNEQFF
CDR3 DNA: TGTGCCAGCAGTAACCCGGGACTAGCGGGGGGCAGAACCTACAATGAGCAGTTCTTC

clone size: .
J gene: TRBJ2-2
V gene: TRBV27
D gene: .
CDR3 protein: CASSFFPGPGELFF
CDR3 DNA: TGTGCCAGCAGTTTCTTCCCCGGTCCCGGGGAGCTGTTTTTT

clone size: .
J gene: TRBJ1-5
V gene: TRBV28
D gene: .
CDR3 protein: CASSYTQPQHF
CDR3 DNA: TGTGCCAGCAGTTACACTCAGCCCCAGCATTTT

clone size: .
J gene: TRBJ2-1
V gene: TRBV11-2
D gene: TRBD2
CDR3 protein: CASSFLGLAGHLWNEQFF
CDR3 DNA: TGTGCCAGCAGCTTTCTCGGACTAGCGGGCCACCTCTGGAATGAGCAGTTCTTC

clone size: .
J gene: TRBJ2-2
V gene: TRBV20-1
D gene: .
CDR3 protein: CSASPPTGELFF
CDR3 DNA: TGCAGTGCCAGCCCCCCGACCGGGGAGCTGTTTTTT

clone size: .
J gene: TRBJ2-7
V gene: TRBV19
D gene: .
CDR3 protein: CASSISVDSFYEQYF
CDR3 DNA: TGTGCCAGTAGTATTTCCGTTGACTCCTTTTACGAGCAGTACTTC

clone size: .
J gene: TRBJ2-3
V gene: TRBV13
D gene: .
CDR3 protein: CASSFGAPTDTQYF
CDR3 DNA: TGTGCCAGCAGCTTCGGAGCCCCGACAGATACGCAGTATTTT

clone size: .
J gene: TRBJ2-3
V gene: TRBV4-1
D gene: .
CDR3 protein: CASSQDASGTDTQYF
CDR3 DNA: TGCGCCAGCAGCCAAGACGCTAGCGGCACAGATACGCAGTATTTT